These 27 T cell receptor beta chains came from one sample sequenced in a study of blood T cell repertoires in COVID-19. Using immunoSEQ multiplex PCR, the repertoire was profiled, and TCRdb retains in-frame clones only, with some absent. The table has about 150,000 clones, roughly four fifths seen once. Material for sequencing was peripheral blood. All receptors derive from a human donor with acute or convalescent COVID-19. The donor label of this sample is uncertain.

There are many counts of this clone. The CDR3: CASSLGGQGRQPQHF. The CDR3 DNA reads as TGTGCCAGCAGCTTAGGTGGACAGGGAAGGCAGCCCCAGCATTTT. This chain connects TRBV7-9 to TRBJ1-5; 8 bases are shared with TRBD1. CDR3 size: 15 residues. From germline, CDR1 is SEHNR and CDR2 FQNEAQ (reference sequence). The J segment lost 7 bases and the V segment lost 1 base, leaving 6 bases of the junction unmatched.

This clone was seen a single time. The chain is built from TRBV10-3 and TRBJ1-1, with D tentatively TRBD1 (5 bases). Germline values: CDR1 ENHRY, CDR2 SYGVKD. This CDR3 spans 13 amino acids. V lost 6 bases and J 1 base, leaving 9 bases between the germline ends. CDR3 residues: CAIRETGNTEAFF. For the CDR3, the DNA is TGTGCCATCAGAGAAACAGGGAACACTGAAGCTTTCTTT.

This clone has a handful of counts. The genes are TRBV2 and TRBJ1-1; the D is unclear. This CDR3 comprises 15 residues. The V gene's germline CDR1 is SNHLY and CDR2 FYNNEI. V lost 6 bases, J lost 2 bases, and 16 bases lay in between. Here the CDR3 DNA reads TGTGCCAGCAGCCTCAGTGCAGTTACAAACACTGAAGCTTTCTTT. It codes for CASSLSAVTNTEAFF. The whole variable domain, remainder taken from reference TRBV2 and TRBJ1-1, is EPEVTQTPSHQVTQMGQEVILRCVPISNHLYFYWYRQILGQKVEFLVSFYNNEISEKSEIFDDQFSVERPDGSNFTLKIRSTKLEDSAMYFCASSLSAVTNTEAFFGQGTRLTVV.

V and J are TRBV10-3 and TRBJ2-1; the D gene is possibly TRBD1 (6 bases). The CDR3 is 15 amino acids. Germline V gives CDR1 ENHRY, CDR2 SYGVKD. Deletions cut 3 bases from V and 8 bases from J, with 17 bases between. CDR3 protein: CAISDGQQNLYEQFF. CDR3 in DNA: TGTGCCATCAGTGACGGACAGCAAAATCTATATGAGCAGTTCTTC.

This chain uses TRBV3-1 (or the pseudogene TRBV3-2) with TRBJ2-3; D not resolved. V was shortened by 4 bases and J by 8 bases, with 10 bases between the two germline ends. Per the germline V gene, CDR1 is LGHDT and CDR2 is YNNKEL (reference sequence). The CDR3 runs to 12 residues. The CDR3 here is CASSPGGSTQYF. The CDR3 region has the DNA TGTGCCAGCAGCCCTGGTGGTAGTACGCAGTATTTT.

The chain links TRBV5-8 to TRBJ1-2; 7 bases are shared with TRBD1. Germline CDR1 is SGHTS and CDR2 is YDEGEE. The CDR3 extends over 15 amino acids. J gave up 4 bases and V 2 bases, and 8 bases lay outside the gene matches. The CDR3 region has the DNA TGTGCCAGCAGCTTATACCCCGGGACAGCCTATGGCTACACCTTC. Protein product: CASSLYPGTAYGYTF.

This clone was seen a handful of times. The V gene is TRBV7-8, the J gene TRBJ1-6; 8 bases map to TRBD1. From germline, CDR1 is SGHVS and CDR2 FQNEAQ. This CDR3 has 15 amino acids. Trimming at V came to 5 bases and at J to 9 bases, leaving 9 bases not matched to a gene. CDR3 DNA sequence: TGTGCCAGCAGCGATAACCCAGGGGGCATTTCACCCCTCCACTTT. Protein: CASSDNPGGISPLHF. The full variable domain, completed using reference TRBV7-8 and TRBJ1-6, is GAGVSQSPRYKVAKRGQDVALRCDPISGHVSLFWYQQALGQGPEFLTYFQNEAQLDKSGLPSDRFFAERPEGSVSTLKIQRTQQEDSAVYLCASSDNPGGISPLHFGNGTRLTVT.

This clone appeared a single time. The genes are TRBV7-8 and TRBJ2-3; D is possibly TRBD2 (6 bases). Per the germline V gene, CDR1 is SGHVS and CDR2 is FQNEAQ. The V and J ends lost 4 bases and 0 bases respectively, with 17 bases between them. This CDR3 spans 17 amino acids. The CDR3 DNA follows: TGTGCCAGCAGCTCCCACTTCCGGGACTCTAGCACAGATACGCAGTATTTT. It translates to CASSSHFRDSSTDTQYF.

This clone was seen a single time. The chain couples TRBV4-2 to TRBJ2-3; D is uncertain. Per germline, CDR1 LGHNA and CDR2 YNFKEQ. This CDR3 contains 15 residues. Trimming removed 0 bases from V and 1 base from J, with 8 bases in between. CDR3 sequence: CASSQDHRGTDTQYF. The CDR3 DNA follows: TGTGCCAGCAGCCAAGATCATCGAGGCACAGATACGCAGTATTTT.

V gene TRBV7-3 combines with J gene TRBJ2-1; the match to TRBD2 covers 9 bases. V shed 6 bases and J 9 bases; nucleotides not matched to a gene: 12. Germline V lookup: CDR1 SGHTA, CDR2 FQGTGA. The CDR3 is made up of 15 amino acids. CDR3 sequence reads: CASSPSGGPSAEQFF. The CDR3 DNA reads as TGTGCCAGCAGTCCCAGCGGGGGGCCGTCCGCTGAGCAGTTCTTC.

CDR3 in DNA: TGTGCCAGCAGCCAAGGACAGGGGAGGAACGAGCAGTACTTC. Its translation: CASSQGQGRNEQYF. V is TRBV7-9 and J is TRBJ2-7; 9 nucleotides align to TRBD1. CDR3 length: 14 residues. CDR1 is SEHNR and CDR2 is FQNEAQ in the germline V gene (reference sequence). V was pared by 5 bases and J by 5 bases, with 7 bases of the junction left unmatched.

The chain carries TRBV4-1 and TRBJ1-4; D is unresolved. V dropped 3 bases and J dropped 4 bases, with 6 bases sitting between them. In germline, CDR1 is MGHRA, CDR2 YSYEKL. This CDR3 has 13 amino acids. The CDR3 loop reads CASSQAINEKLFF. For the CDR3, the DNA is TGCGCCAGCAGCCAGGCCATTAATGAAAAACTGTTTTTT.

DNA for the CDR3: TGTGCCAGCAGTCCACAGGGAAACAATGAGCAGTTCTTC. It encodes CASSPQGNNEQFF. V gene TRBV27 combines with J gene TRBJ2-1, with D maybe TRBD1 (6 bases). The CDR3 sequence is 13 residues long. The V gene's germline CDR1 is MNHEY and CDR2 SMNVEV (reference sequence). Trimming took 5 bases from V and 5 from J, leaving 10 bases between them.

This rearrangement joins TRBV5-8 to TRBJ2-5, with 14 bases that match TRBD2. The CDR3 runs to 17 residues. From germline, CDR1 is SGHTS and CDR2 YDEGEE. The V gene end was trimmed by 0 bases and the J gene end by 2 bases; junction bases not matched to a gene: 3. The CDR3: CASSLGGTSGGQETQYF. In DNA form, the CDR3 reads TGTGCCAGCAGCTTGGGTGGGACTAGCGGGGGACAAGAGACCCAGTACTTC.

This chain uses TRBV27 with TRBJ2-3; 14 nucleotides agree with TRBD2. This CDR3 is built from 17 residues. From germline, CDR1 is MNHEY and CDR2 SMNVEV (reference sequence). With V trimmed by 5 bases and J by 5 bases, 9 bases remained unmatched. For the CDR3, the DNA is TGTGCCAGCAGTCAACGACTAGCGGGGGGGCCGGGAGATACGCAGTATTTT. Translated: CASSQRLAGGPGDTQYF.

The rearrangement joins TRBV24-1 to TRBJ2-7; 13 nucleotides match TRBD2. Losses at the gene ends were 4 bases for V and 2 bases for J; bases not matched to a gene: 10. Germline lookup yields CDR1 KGHDR and CDR2 SFDVKD. There are 18 residues in the CDR3. The DNA for the CDR3 is TGTGCCACCAGTGACCGACTAGCGGGGGGCCTCGCACCCTACGAGCAGTACTTC. As protein: CATSDRLAGGLAPYEQYF.

The rearrangement joins TRBV15 to TRBJ2-6, with D possibly being TRBD1 (5 bases). CDR3 length equals 15 residues. With 4 bases removed from V and 0 bases from J, the gap between germline ends came to 7 bases. Germline-derived CDR1 and CDR2 are LNHNV and YYDKDF (reference sequence). The CDR3: CATSTGISGANVLTF. In DNA form, the CDR3 reads TGTGCCACCAGCACAGGGATCTCTGGGGCCAACGTCCTGACTTTC.

V is TRBV11-1 and J is TRBJ2-2; 7 bases agree with TRBD1. The CDR3 length is 18 residues. V lost 0 bases to trimming and J lost 1 base; unmatched junction nucleotides: 8. Germline CDR1 SGHAT, CDR2 FQDESV (reference sequence). The CDR3 DNA sequence: TGTGCCAGCAGCTTAGCGGACAGGTTCCTATTGAACACCGGGGAGCTGTTTTTT. Translated: CASSLADRFLLNTGELFF.

J is TRBJ2-1 and V is TRBV5-4; D is possibly TRBD1 (7 bases). The CDR3 has 12 amino acids. Germline V gene sequence: CDR1 SGHNT, CDR2 YYREEE (reference sequence). Trimming stripped 4 bases from V and 8 bases from J, with 10 bases between. The CDR3 DNA follows: TGTGCCAGCAGCGGAGGGGGCGATGAGCAGTTCTTC. It translates to CASSGGGDEQFF.

V and J are TRBV4-2 and TRBJ1-1, with D possibly being TRBD1 (5 bases). The V and J ends lost 0 bases and 2 bases respectively, with 10 bases between them. Germline CDR1 reads LGHNA; CDR2 reads YNFKEQ. This CDR3 region has 15 residues. The CDR3, as DNA: TGTGCCAGCAGCCAAGATCCACAGGTTAACACTGAAGCTTTCTTT. It codes for CASSQDPQVNTEAFF.

This chain uses TRBV15 with TRBJ1-5; 9 bases are a match to TRBD1. The V gene end was trimmed by 3 bases and the J gene end by 8 bases; junction bases not matched to a gene: 5. CDR3 size: 14 residues. The germline V gene has CDR1 LNHNV and CDR2 YYDKDF (reference sequence). Here the CDR3 DNA reads TGTGCCACCAGCAGCCGGACAGGGGATGAGCCCCAGCATTTT. It yields the protein CATSSRTGDEPQHF.

This chain links TRBV18 with TRBJ1-1; possibly TRBD1 for D (5 bases). Trimming removed 4 bases from V and 3 bases from J, with 12 bases in between. The germline V gene encodes CDR1 KGHSH and CDR2 LQKENI. The CDR3 totals 14 residues. The DNA of the CDR3 is TGTGCCAGCTCACTCGAGGTAGGGGACACTGAAGCTTTCTTT. Translation gives CASSLEVGDTEAFF.

The gene calls are TRBV2 and TRBJ1-4; D gene ambiguous. CDR3 length: 16 residues. The V end was cut by 6 bases, the J end by 4 bases, with 18 bases between. The germline V gene has CDR1 SNHLY and CDR2 FYNNEI. CDR3 amino acids: CASRNLERHINEKLFF. In DNA form, the CDR3 reads TGTGCCAGCAGGAATCTCGAGAGACACATTAATGAAAAACTGTTTTTT. Combining the CDR3 with reference TRBV2 and TRBJ1-4 gives the whole variable domain EPEVTQTPSHQVTQMGQEVILRCVPISNHLYFYWYRQILGQKVEFLVSFYNNEISEKSEIFDDQFSVERPDGSNFTLKIRSTKLEDSAMYFCASRNLERHINEKLFFGSGTQLSVL.

The chain has TRBV5-1 and TRBJ1-2, with 7 bases identical to TRBD1. CDR3 size: 16 residues. V was pared by 0 bases and J by 2 bases, with 7 bases of the junction left unmatched. Germline V lookup: CDR1 SGHRS, CDR2 YFSETQ. The CDR3 spells CASSLAVGTVNYGYTF. CDR3 sequence (DNA): TGCGCCAGCAGCTTGGCAGTCGGGACAGTAAACTATGGCTACACCTTC.

The J gene is TRBJ1-1, the V gene TRBV4-2, with D unresolved. This CDR3 is built from 15 residues. Trimming took off 4 bases at V and 1 base at J, with 13 bases between the two ends. CDR1 LGHNA and CDR2 YNFKEQ come from the germline V gene. CDR3 nucleotides: TGTGCCAGCAGCCCTGGCGGCTCTGGGAACACTGAAGCTTTCTTT. Its protein product is CASSPGGSGNTEAFF.

The chain uses TRBV27 and TRBJ2-2; 7 bases match TRBD1. The CDR3 runs 16 residues. Germline values: CDR1 MNHEY, CDR2 SMNVEV (reference sequence). Trimming removed 4 bases from V and 3 bases from J; junction bases left unmatched: 8. The CDR3 bases are TGTGCCAGCAGTTCCTACAGGGGCGTCGACACCGGGGAGCTGTTTTTT. It specifies CASSSYRGVDTGELFF.

This clone occurred a few times. The chain is built from TRBV19 and TRBJ1-1, with no clear D. The ends were cut back, 5 bases at V and 3 bases at J, with 13 bases in the middle. CDR1 and CDR2 from the germline V gene are LNHDA and SQIVND (reference sequence). This CDR3 has 14 amino acids. This CDR3 is CASSRARGDTEAFF. DNA for the CDR3: TGTGCCAGTAGTCGAGCGCGCGGGGACACTGAAGCTTTCTTT.